This passage covers 23 T cell receptor beta chains from one sample sequenced in a study of shared clonotypes between healthy human individuals. The table came from immunoSEQ multiplex PCR; TCRdb's copy has only in-frame clones and leaves some out. The sample carries about 450,000 clones, 79% recorded once. Sequencing input: PBMCs. The receptor source for this set is a woman between 35 and 50 years old in good health. Some clones in this sample may be carry-over from other donors' samples.

The chain links TRBV28 to TRBJ1-5, with 10 bases fitting TRBD1. There are 15 residues in the CDR3. Germline loops: CDR1 MDHEN, CDR2 SYDVKM. The V segment lost 6 bases and the J segment 9 bases; nucleotides outside the gene matches: 11. The CDR3 loop reads CASRLGQGGEWPQHF. CDR3 sequence (DNA): TGTGCCAGCAGACTAGGACAGGGGGGAGAGTGGCCCCAGCATTTT.

The chain joins TRBV11-1 to TRBJ2-1; 7 bases align to TRBD1. The CDR3 totals 12 residues. Unmatched junction bases numbered 4, after V lost 5 bases and J lost 9 bases. Germline V lookup: CDR1 SGHAT, CDR2 FQDESV (reference sequence). This chain's CDR3 is CASSQRGREQFF. CDR3 bases: TGTGCCAGCAGCCAGAGGGGGCGTGAGCAGTTCTTC.

In DNA, the CDR3 is TGCGCCAGCAGCCTTACCGGGACTAGCTCCTACGAGCAGTACTTC. Translated, it gives CASSLTGTSSYEQYF. The chain couples TRBV5-1 to TRBJ2-7; 8 bases map to TRBD2. Germline lookup yields CDR1 SGHRS and CDR2 YFSETQ. The ends lost 4 bases at V and 0 bases at J; junction bases unmatched: 6. The CDR3 has 15 residues.

V is TRBV5-4 and J is TRBJ2-7, with 9 positions matching TRBD1. Germline CDR1 is SGHNT and CDR2 is YYREEE (reference sequence). The ends lost 6 bases at V and 4 bases at J; junction bases unmatched: 11. The CDR3 spans 15 residues. The CDR3 here is CASNTTGGRLYEQYF. The CDR3 DNA is TGTGCCAGCAACACTACAGGGGGCCGACTGTACGAGCAGTACTTC.

A note on this clone: Other DNA sequences in this specimen translate into the identical CDR3. The chain employs TRBV5-1 and TRBJ2-7, with TRBD1 matching 10 bases. The CDR3 runs 14 residues. The V segment lost 4 bases and the J segment 7 bases; nucleotides outside the gene matches: 8. Germline CDR1 reads SGHRS; CDR2 reads YFSETQ. In DNA, the CDR3 is TGCGCCAGCAGCCTCGGACAGGGGGTAGGAGAGCAGTACTTC. It translates to CASSLGQGVGEQYF.

The V gene is TRBV18, the J gene TRBJ2-7; the match to TRBD2 covers 14 bases. Trimming removed 0 bases from V and 3 bases from J; junction bases left unmatched: 4. The CDR3 is made up of 17 amino acids. Per germline, CDR1 KGHSH and CDR2 LQKENI. In DNA form, the CDR3 reads TGTGCCAGCTCACCACCGGGGACTAGCGGGAGAATCTACGAGCAGTACTTC. Translation: CASSPPGTSGRIYEQYF. Full variable domain (missing parts from reference TRBV18 and TRBJ2-7): NAGVMQNPRHLVRRRGQEARLRCSPMKGHSHVYWYRQLPEEGLKFMVYLQKENIIDESGMPKERFSAEFPKEGPSILRIQQVVRGDSAAYFCASSPPGTSGRIYEQYFGPGTRLTVT.

CDR3 amino acids: CASSLAPTSGDYNEQFF. In DNA form, the CDR3 reads TGCGCCAGCAGCTTGGCCCCGACTAGCGGAGATTACAATGAGCAGTTCTTC. The rearrangement joins TRBV5-1 to TRBJ2-1; 9 nucleotides align to TRBD2. The germline gives CDR1 SGHRS, CDR2 YFSETQ. Losses at the gene ends were 0 bases for V and 4 bases for J; bases not matched to a gene: 8. This CDR3 is built from 17 residues.

The chain recombines TRBV28 with TRBJ1-4; 7 nucleotides align to TRBD1. CDR3 size: 12 residues. CDR1 is MDHEN, CDR2 SYDVKM, per germline. V gave up 5 bases and J gave up 7 bases; unmatched junction bases: 1. CDR3 DNA sequence: TGTGCCAGCAGTGCAGGGGGTGAAAAACTGTTTTTT. Its protein is CASSAGGEKLFF.

The rearrangement joins TRBV29-1 to TRBJ2-5, with D perhaps matching TRBD2 (6 bases). CDR3 length equals 12 residues. Germline V gives CDR1 SQVTM, CDR2 ANQGSEA. V gave up 7 bases and J gave up 4 bases, with 13 bases separating them. The CDR3 DNA sequence: TGCAGCGCGGGACTTTCAGGAGAGACCCAGTACTTC. This translates into CSAGLSGETQYF.

The chain combines TRBV5-1 with TRBJ2-2; 9 bases match TRBD1. CDR3 length: 16 residues. The germline V gene has CDR1 SGHRS and CDR2 YFSETQ. The junction had 9 bases not matched to a gene; V was cut back by 7 bases and J by 2 bases. The CDR3 DNA sequence: TGCGCCAGCGACCGGGGACAGGGTATAAACACCGGGGAGCTGTTTTTT. Its protein is CASDRGQGINTGELFF.

V usage is TRBV18 and J usage is TRBJ1-4; tentative D call: TRBD1 (5 bases). This CDR3 is 13 amino acids long. The germline V and J ends were trimmed by 3 bases and 8 bases, with 10 bases remaining between them. Germline CDR1 KGHSH, CDR2 LQKENI. CDR3 bases: TGTGCCAGCTCACCTGGACAAGACGAAAAACTGTTTTTT. Encoded protein: CASSPGQDEKLFF.

This clone appeared many times. This same CDR3 is encoded by further DNA sequences in the sample. The chain employs TRBV5-1 and TRBJ1-5; TRBD1 matches at 7 bases. This CDR3 contains 15 residues. Per the germline V gene, CDR1 is SGHRS and CDR2 is YFSETQ. V lost 0 bases, J lost 6 bases, and 6 bases stayed unmatched. CDR3 nucleotide sequence: TGCGCCAGCAGCTTGGAGGGGGCGCGGGGTCAGCCCCAGCATTTT. As protein: CASSLEGARGQPQHF. The entire variable domain, with the rest obtained from reference TRBV5-1 and TRBJ1-5, is as follows: KAGVTQTPRYLIKTRGQQVTLSCSPISGHRSVSWYQQTPGQGLQFLFEYFSETQRNKGNFPGRFSGRQFSNSRSEMNVSTLELGDSALYLCASSLEGARGQPQHFGDGTRLSIL.

CDR3 DNA sequence: TGTGCCAGCAGCCAACTACCCGGACAGGGACACGGCTACACCTTC. Protein: CASSQLPGQGHGYTF. The chain has TRBV4-2 and TRBJ1-2; 8 bases are shared with TRBD1. CDR1 and CDR2 (germline): LGHNA, YNFKEQ. The CDR3 contains 15 residues. After removal of 2 bases from V and 8 bases from J, the junction contained 10 bases not matched to a gene.

V gene TRBV9 combines with J gene TRBJ2-1; TRBD2 aligns across 10 bases. V lost 3 bases to trimming and J lost 7 bases; unmatched junction nucleotides: 7. There are 15 residues in the CDR3. Germline V gene lookup returns CDR1 SGDLS and CDR2 YYNGEE. CDR3 DNA: TGTGCCAGCAGCGCCTCCGGGACTAGCGCAAATGAGCAGTTCTTC. Translating gives CASSASGTSANEQFF.

The chain joins TRBV28 to TRBJ2-7, with unresolved D. The CDR3 contains 14 residues. The germline V gene has CDR1 MDHEN and CDR2 SYDVKM. Between the trimmed V and J ends, which lost 3 bases and 1 base, there was a span of 10 bases. The CDR3, as DNA: TGTGCCAGCAGTTTGGCCGGGCATTCCTACGAGCAGTACTTC. Translating gives CASSLAGHSYEQYF.

This sequence joins TRBV19 and TRBJ2-5, with 8 bases identical to TRBD1. With V trimmed by 10 bases and J by 1 base, 17 bases remained unmatched. CDR3 length: 17 amino acids. Germline CDR1 reads LNHDA; CDR2 reads SQIVND (reference sequence). CDR3 sequence reads: CATTDRGLGRVQETQYF. For the CDR3, the DNA is TGTGCCACCACAGACAGGGGCTTGGGGAGAGTCCAAGAGACCCAGTACTTC.

With respect to this clone: Other nucleotide sequences from this sample produce the same CDR3. The V gene is TRBV7-9, the J gene TRBJ2-1; D possibly uses TRBD1 or TRBD2 (5 bases each). CDR1 and CDR2 from the germline V gene are SEHNR and FQNEAQ (reference sequence). V shed 6 bases and J shed 0 bases, with 6 bases lying between them. The CDR3 spans 13 residues. In nucleotides, the CDR3 is TGTGCCAGCAGTGGGGGCTCCTACAATGAGCAGTTCTTC. It yields the protein CASSGGSYNEQFF. The full variable domain, rest sourced from reference TRBV7-9 and TRBJ2-1, is DTGVSQNPRHKITKRGQNVTFRCDPISEHNRLYWYRQTLGQGPEFLTYFQNEAQLEKSRLLSDRFSAERPKGSFSTLEIQRTEQGDSAMYLCASSGGSYNEQFFGPGTRLTVL.

Concerning this clone itself: Other DNA sequences within the sample encode an identical CDR3. The CDR3 is CASSVTVNTEAFF. The CDR3, as DNA: TGTGCCAGCAGCGTCACAGTGAACACTGAAGCTTTCTTT. V is TRBV9 and J is TRBJ1-1; unclear D gene. Trimming stripped 2 bases from V and 0 bases from J, with 5 bases between. The CDR3 totals 13 residues. From germline, CDR1 is SGDLS and CDR2 YYNGEE.

In its sample, this clone was seen once. V gene TRBV5-4 combines with J gene TRBJ2-7; D might be TRBD1 or TRBD2, each matching 5 bases. Germline V gene sequence: CDR1 SGHNT, CDR2 YYREEE (reference sequence). The V end lost 4 bases, the J end lost 4 bases, and 15 bases lay between the germline ends. The CDR3 has 14 amino acids. The CDR3 spells CASSLGTRPYEQYF. The CDR3 DNA reads TGTGCCAGCAGCCTCGGGACCAGACCATACGAGCAGTACTTC. Supplemented by reference TRBV5-4 and TRBJ2-7, the full variable domain reads ETGVTQSPTHLIKTRGQQVTLRCSSQSGHNTVSWYQQALGQGPQFIFQYYREEENGRGNFPPRFSGLQFPNYSSELNVNALELDDSALYLCASSLGTRPYEQYFGPGTRLTVT.

The genes are TRBV28 and TRBJ2-3; 13 positions agree with TRBD2. Per germline, CDR1 MDHEN and CDR2 SYDVKM. The CDR3 length is 17 residues. Losses at the gene ends were 3 bases for V and 5 bases for J; bases not matched to a gene: 8. CDR3 DNA: TGTGCCAGCAGTTTGTCCGGGACTAGCGGGACTGTAGATACGCAGTATTTT. Translation gives CASSLSGTSGTVDTQYF. Filled out from reference TRBV28 and TRBJ2-3, the complete variable domain reads DVKVTQSSRYLVKRTGEKVFLECVQDMDHENMFWYRQDPGLGLRLIYFSYDVKMKEKGDIPEGYSVSREKKERFSLILESASTNQTSMYLCASSLSGTSGTVDTQYFGPGTRLTVL.

The rearrangement joins TRBV20-1 to TRBJ2-1; unclear D gene. Deletions cut 1 base from V and 10 bases from J, with 8 bases between. CDR1 and CDR2 (germline): DFQATT, SNEGSKA (reference sequence). CDR3 size: 11 residues. In DNA, the CDR3 is TGCAGTGCTAGAGTGGCAAGGGAGCAGTTCTTC. Translating it yields CSARVAREQFF.

This chain links TRBV27 with TRBJ1-2; D gene ambiguous. This CDR3 has 14 residues. Germline V gene lookup returns CDR1 MNHEY and CDR2 SMNVEV (reference sequence). The V gene lost 3 bases and the J gene lost 7 bases, with 15 bases spanning the gap. The CDR3, as DNA: TGTGCCAGCAGTTTGGCCTTCCGGGTGGGTGGCTACACCTTC. Translated: CASSLAFRVGGYTF.

J is TRBJ2-1 and V is TRBV7-2, with D possibly TRBD2 on 5 matching bases. Germline lookup yields CDR1 SGHTA and CDR2 FQGNSA. The V end was cut by 0 bases, the J end by 0 bases, with 18 bases between. The CDR3 has 19 residues. The CDR3 DNA follows: TGTGCCAGCAGCTTAGCCCGACCCTGGACGGGGATCTCCTACAATGAGCAGTTCTTC. Translation gives CASSLARPWTGISYNEQFF.